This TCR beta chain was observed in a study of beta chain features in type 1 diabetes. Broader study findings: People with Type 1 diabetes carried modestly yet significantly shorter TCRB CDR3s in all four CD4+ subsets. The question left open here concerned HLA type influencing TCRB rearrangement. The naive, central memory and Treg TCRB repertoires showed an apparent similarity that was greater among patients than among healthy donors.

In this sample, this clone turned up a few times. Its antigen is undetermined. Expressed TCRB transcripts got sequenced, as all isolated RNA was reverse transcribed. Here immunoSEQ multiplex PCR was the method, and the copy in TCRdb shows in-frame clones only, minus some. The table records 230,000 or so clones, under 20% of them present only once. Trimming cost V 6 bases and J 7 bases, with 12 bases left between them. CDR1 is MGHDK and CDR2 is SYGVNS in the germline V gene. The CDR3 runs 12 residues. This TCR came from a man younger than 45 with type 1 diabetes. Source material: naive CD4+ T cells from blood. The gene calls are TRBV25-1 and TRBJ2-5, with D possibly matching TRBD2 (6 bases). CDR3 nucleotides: TGTGCCAGCAGCTCTCTTAGCGGGACCCAGTACTTC. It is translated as CASSSLSGTQYF. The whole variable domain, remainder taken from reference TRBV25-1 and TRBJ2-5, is EADIYQTPRYLVIGTGKKITLECSQTMGHDKMYWYQQDPGMELHLIHYSYGVNSTEKGDLSSESTVSRIRTEHFPLTLESARPSHTSQYLCASSSLSGTQYFGPGTRLLVL.